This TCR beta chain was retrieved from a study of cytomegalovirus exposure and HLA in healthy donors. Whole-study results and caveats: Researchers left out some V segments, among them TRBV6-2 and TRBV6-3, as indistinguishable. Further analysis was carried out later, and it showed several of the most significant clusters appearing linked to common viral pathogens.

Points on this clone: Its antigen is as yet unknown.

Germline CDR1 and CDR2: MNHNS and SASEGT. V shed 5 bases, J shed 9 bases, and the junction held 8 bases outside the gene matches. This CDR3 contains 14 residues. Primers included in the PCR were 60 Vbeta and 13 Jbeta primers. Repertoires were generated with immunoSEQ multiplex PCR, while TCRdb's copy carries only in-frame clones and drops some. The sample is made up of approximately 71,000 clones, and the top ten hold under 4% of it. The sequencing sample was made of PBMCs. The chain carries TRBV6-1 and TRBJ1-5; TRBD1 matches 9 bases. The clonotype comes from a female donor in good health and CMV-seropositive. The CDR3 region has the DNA TGTGCCAGCAGTAAAGGACAGGGGCTCCGGCCCCAGCATTTT. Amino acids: CASSKGQGLRPQHF.